This paragraph covers one TCR beta chain sequence. Antigen specificity is unknown. The source of the sample is a study of Graves' ophthalmopathy and Graves' hyperthyroidism. Findings and limits, study-wide: For predicting ophthalmopathy progression, the model had nearly 71% sensitivity and roughly 72% specificity.

The authors diagnosed from clinical symptoms, serum thyroxine, TRAb, thyroid ultrasound and orbital computed tomography. PBMCs came from less than 12 ml of fresh peripheral blood. RNA transcripts yielded amplified TCR beta CDR3 regions. First-round RT-PCR relied on HTBI primers, and a second-round multiplex PCR came next. TCRdb reprocessed the multiplex PCR reads via MiXCR and lists one record per CDR3 protein. The sample includes over 200,000 distinct CDR3 sequences, roughly 27% of them seen just once. The sequencing sample was made of peripheral blood. The TCR comes from a man between 50 and 59 years old with Graves' ophthalmopathy.

The CDR3: CASSPGLAGIHEQYF. The CDR3 DNA is TGTGCCAGCAGCCCAGGACTAGCGGGAATCCACGAGCAGTACTTC. This chain uses TRBV7-9 with TRBJ2-7, with 12 bases matching TRBD2. V lost 5 bases, J lost 5 bases, and 7 bases stayed unmatched. The CDR3 runs 15 residues. Germline V CDR1 and CDR2: SEHNR, FQNEAQ (reference sequence).